This T cell receptor beta chain was obtained from a study of molecular identifiers for immune sequencing clone quantification. About the research overall: Replicate runs used RNA from roughly 18,000 or 92,000 naive CD8 cells, which was split five ways into aliquots, and four of those aliquots were then sequenced. Broader study findings: Under 1% of molecules in naive cells, but over 97% of effector molecules, belonged to clones above 20 RNA copies.

TCRdb called the PCR reads again in MiXCR, with one record for every CDR3 protein. Found here are about 320,000 distinct CDR3 sequences, about a fifth of them singletons; the top ten hold 0.81%. Using a CD8+CD4-CCR7+CD45RA+ phenotype, naive CD8 T cells were sorted. CDR3 length: 15 residues. Looked up from germline, CDR1 is SQVTM and CDR2 is ANQGSEA. Trimming took 2 bases from V and 3 from J; bases not matched to a gene: 9. On this clonotype itself: Its antigen is not known. Likely a read error: the CDR3 ends without its conserved phenylalanine or tryptophan.

The sample taken for sequencing was naive CD8+ T cells from blood, with Jurkat cell RNA spiked in. Regarding subset: FACS-sorted CD8+CD4-CCR7+CD45RA+ naive T cells. The chain carries TRBV29-1 and TRBJ2-7, with 8 bases matching TRBD1. The sequence was obtained from a human donor in good health. Some libraries in this study had Jurkat cell RNA spiked in. The CDR3, as DNA: TGCAGCGTTGAAATCGGGGACAGGCGAGGCTACGAGCAGTACTCC. The encoded protein is CSVEIGDRRGYEQYS.